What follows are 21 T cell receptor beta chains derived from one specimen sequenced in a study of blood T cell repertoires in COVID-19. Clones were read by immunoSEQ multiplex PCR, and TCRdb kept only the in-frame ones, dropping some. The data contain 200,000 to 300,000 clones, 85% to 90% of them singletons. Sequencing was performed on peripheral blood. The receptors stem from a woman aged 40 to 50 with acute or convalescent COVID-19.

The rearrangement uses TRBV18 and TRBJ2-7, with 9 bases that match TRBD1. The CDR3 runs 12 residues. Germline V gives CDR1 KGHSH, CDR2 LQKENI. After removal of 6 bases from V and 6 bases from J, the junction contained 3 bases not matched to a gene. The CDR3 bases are TGTGCCAGCTCCCGGGACAGGGCCGAGCAGTACGTC. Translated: CASSRDRAEQYV.

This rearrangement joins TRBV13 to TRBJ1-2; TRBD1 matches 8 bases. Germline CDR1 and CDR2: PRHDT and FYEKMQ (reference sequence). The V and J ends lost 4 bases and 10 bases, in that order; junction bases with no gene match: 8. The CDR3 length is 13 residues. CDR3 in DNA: TGTGCCAGCAGCTCGAAGGACAGGGCAACCTACACCTTC. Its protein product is CASSSKDRATYTF.

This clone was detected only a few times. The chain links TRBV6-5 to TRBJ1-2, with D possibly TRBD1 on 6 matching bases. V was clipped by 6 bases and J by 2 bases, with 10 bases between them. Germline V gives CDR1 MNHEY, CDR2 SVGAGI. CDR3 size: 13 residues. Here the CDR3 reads CASRDSQNYGYTF. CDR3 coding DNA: TGTGCCAGCAGGGACAGCCAGAACTATGGCTACACCTTC.

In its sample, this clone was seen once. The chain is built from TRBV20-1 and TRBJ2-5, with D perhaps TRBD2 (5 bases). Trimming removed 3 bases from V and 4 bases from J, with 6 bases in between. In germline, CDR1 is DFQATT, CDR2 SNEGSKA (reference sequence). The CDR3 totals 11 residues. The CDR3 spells CSASGVETQYF. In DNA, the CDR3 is TGCAGTGCTAGCGGGGTAGAGACCCAGTACTTC.

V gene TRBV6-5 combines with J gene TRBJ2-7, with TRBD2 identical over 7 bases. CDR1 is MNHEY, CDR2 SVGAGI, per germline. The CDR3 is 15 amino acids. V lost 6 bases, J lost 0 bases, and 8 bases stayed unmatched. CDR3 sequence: CASRLAPGSSYEQYV. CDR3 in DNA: TGTGCCAGCAGACTAGCGCCTGGGTCCTCCTACGAGCAGTACGTC.

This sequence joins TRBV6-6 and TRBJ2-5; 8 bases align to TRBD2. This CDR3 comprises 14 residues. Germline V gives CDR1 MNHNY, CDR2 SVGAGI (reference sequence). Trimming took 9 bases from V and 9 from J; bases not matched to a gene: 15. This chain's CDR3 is CASRAGAISGAQYF. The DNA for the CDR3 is TGTGCCAGTCGAGCGGGGGCCATATCTGGGGCCCAGTACTTC.

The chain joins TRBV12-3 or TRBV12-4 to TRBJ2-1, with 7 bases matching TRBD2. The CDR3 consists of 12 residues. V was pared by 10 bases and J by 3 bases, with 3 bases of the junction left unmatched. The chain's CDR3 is CAISGYYNEQFF. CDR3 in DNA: TGTGCCATTAGCGGGTACTACAATGAGCAGTTCTTC.

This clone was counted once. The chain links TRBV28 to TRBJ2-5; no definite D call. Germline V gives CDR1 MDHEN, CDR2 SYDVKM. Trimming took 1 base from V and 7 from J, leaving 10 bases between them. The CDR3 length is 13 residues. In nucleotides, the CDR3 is TGTGCCAGCAGTTTATCCCAAATCGGGACCCAGTACTTC. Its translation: CASSLSQIGTQYF.

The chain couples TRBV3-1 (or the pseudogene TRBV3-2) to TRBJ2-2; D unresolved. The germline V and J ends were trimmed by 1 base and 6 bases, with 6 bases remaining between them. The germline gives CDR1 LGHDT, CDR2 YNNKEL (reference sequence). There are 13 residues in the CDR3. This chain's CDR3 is CASSQGPAGELFF. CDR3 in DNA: TGTGCCAGCAGCCAAGGGCCTGCCGGGGAGCTGTTTTTT.

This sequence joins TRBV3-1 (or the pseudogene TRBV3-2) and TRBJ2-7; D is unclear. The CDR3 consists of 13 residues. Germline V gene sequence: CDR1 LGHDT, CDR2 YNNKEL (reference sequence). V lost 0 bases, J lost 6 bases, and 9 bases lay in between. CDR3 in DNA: TGTGCCAGCAGCCAAGATTTGGCCCGCGAGCAGTACGTC. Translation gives CASSQDLAREQYV.

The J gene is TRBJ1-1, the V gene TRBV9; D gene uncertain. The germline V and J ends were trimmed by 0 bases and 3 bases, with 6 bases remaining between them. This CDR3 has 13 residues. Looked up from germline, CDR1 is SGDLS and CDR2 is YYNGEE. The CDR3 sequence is CASSVAVYTEAFF. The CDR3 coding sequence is TGTGCCAGCAGCGTAGCGGTTTACACTGAAGCTTTCTTT.

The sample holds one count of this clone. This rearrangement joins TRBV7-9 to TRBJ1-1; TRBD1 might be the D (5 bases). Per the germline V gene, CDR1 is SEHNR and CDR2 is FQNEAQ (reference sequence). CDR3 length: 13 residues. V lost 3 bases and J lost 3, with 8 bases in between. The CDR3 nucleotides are TGTGCCAGCAGCTTGGCAGGGTACACTGAAGCTTTCTTT. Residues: CASSLAGYTEAFF. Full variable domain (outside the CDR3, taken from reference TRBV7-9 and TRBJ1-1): DTGVSQNPRHKITKRGQNVTFRCDPISEHNRLYWYRQTLGQGPEFLTYFQNEAQLEKSRLLSDRFSAERPKGSFSTLEIQRTEQGDSAMYLCASSLAGYTEAFFGQGTRLTVV.

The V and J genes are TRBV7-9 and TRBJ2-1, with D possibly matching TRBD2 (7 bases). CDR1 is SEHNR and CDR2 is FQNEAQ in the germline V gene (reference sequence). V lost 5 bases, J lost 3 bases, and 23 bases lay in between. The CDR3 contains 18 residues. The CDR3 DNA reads TGTGCCAGCAGCGTCCCCAAAAGAGGGGGGGTTAGCTACAATGAGCAGTTCTTC. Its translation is CASSVPKRGGVSYNEQFF. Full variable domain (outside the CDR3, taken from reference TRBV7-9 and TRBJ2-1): DTGVSQNPRHKITKRGQNVTFRCDPISEHNRLYWYRQTLGQGPEFLTYFQNEAQLEKSRLLSDRFSAERPKGSFSTLEIQRTEQGDSAMYLCASSVPKRGGVSYNEQFFGPGTRLTVL.

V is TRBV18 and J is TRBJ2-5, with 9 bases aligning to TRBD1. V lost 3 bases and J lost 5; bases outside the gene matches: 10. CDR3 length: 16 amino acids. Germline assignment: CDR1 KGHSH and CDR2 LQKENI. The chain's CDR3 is CASSPTGTGLKETQYF. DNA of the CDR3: TGTGCCAGCTCACCTACCGGGACAGGGTTGAAGGAGACCCAGTACTTC.

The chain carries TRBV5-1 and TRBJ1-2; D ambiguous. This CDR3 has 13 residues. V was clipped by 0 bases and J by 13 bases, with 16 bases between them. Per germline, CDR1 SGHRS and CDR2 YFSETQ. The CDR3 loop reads CASSLDQPTTGTF. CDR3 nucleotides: TGCGCCAGCAGCTTGGATCAGCCAACTACCGGCACCTTC. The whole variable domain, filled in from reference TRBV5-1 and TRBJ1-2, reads KAGVTQTPRYLIKTRGQQVTLSCSPISGHRSVSWYQQTPGQGLQFLFEYFSETQRNKGNFPGRFSGRQFSNSRSEMNVSTLELGDSALYLCASSLDQPTTGTFGSGTRLTVV.

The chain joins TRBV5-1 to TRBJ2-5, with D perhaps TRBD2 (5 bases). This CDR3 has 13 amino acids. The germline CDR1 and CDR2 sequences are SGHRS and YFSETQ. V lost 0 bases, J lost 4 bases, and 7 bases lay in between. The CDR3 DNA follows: TGCGCCAGCAGCTTGGGGGGAGCAGAGACCCAGTACTTC. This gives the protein CASSLGGAETQYF.

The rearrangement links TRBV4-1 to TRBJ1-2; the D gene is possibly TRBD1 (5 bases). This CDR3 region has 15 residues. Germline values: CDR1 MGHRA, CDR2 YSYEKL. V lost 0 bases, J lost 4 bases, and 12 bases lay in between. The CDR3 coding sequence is TGCGCCAGCAGCCAAGATTGGGGGGACGGCTATGGCTACACCTTC. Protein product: CASSQDWGDGYGYTF.

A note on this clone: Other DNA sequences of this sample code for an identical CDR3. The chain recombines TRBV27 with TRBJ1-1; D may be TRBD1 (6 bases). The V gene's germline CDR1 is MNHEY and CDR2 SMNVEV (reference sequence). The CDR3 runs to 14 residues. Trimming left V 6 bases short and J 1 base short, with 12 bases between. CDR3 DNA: TGTGCCAGCAGCCTAAGAGGGGGGAACACTGAAGCTTTCTTT. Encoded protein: CASSLRGGNTEAFF.

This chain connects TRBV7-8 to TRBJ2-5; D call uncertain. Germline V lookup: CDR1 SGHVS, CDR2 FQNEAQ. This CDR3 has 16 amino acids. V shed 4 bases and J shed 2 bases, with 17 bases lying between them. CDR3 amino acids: CASSSLAGNLQETQYF. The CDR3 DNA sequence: TGTGCCAGCAGCTCCTTGGCAGGCAACCTTCAAGAGACCCAGTACTTC.

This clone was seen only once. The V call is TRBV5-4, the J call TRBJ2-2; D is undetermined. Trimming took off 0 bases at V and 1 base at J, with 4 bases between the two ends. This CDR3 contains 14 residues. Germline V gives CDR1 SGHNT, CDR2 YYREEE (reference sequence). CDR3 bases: TGTGCCAGCAGCTTGGGGCAGAACACCGGGGAGCTGTTTTTT. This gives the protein CASSLGQNTGELFF.

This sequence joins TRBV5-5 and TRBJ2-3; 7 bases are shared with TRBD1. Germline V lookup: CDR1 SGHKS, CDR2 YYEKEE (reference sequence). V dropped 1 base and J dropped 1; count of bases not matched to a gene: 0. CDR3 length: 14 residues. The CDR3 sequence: CASSLQGGTDTQYF. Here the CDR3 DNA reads TGTGCCAGCAGCTTGCAGGGGGGCACAGATACGCAGTATTTT.